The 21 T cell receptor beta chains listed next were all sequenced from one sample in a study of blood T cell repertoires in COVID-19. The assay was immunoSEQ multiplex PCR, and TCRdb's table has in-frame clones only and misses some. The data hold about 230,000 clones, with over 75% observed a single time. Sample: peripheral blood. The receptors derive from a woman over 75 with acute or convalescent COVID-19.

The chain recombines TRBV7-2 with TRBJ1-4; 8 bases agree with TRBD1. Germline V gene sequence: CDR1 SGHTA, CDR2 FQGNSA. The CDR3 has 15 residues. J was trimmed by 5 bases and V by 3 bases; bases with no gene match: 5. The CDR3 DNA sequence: TGTGCCAGCAGCTTTGACAGGGGCCCAAATGAAAAACTGTTTTTT. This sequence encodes CASSFDRGPNEKLFF.

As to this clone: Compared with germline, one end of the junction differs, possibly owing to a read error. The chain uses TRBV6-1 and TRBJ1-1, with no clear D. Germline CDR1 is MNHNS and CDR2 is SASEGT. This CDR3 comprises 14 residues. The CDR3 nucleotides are TGTGCCAGCAGGGAAGGTGGTCTTGAGAGGAGAGTTTTCTTT. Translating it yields CASREGGLERRVFF.

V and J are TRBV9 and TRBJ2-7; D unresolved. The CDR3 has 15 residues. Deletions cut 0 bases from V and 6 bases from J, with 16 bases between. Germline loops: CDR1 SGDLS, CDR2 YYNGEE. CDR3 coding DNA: TGTGCCAGCAGCGTAGACCCGGGTTTTTCGTCCGAGCAGTACTTC. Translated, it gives CASSVDPGFSSEQYF.

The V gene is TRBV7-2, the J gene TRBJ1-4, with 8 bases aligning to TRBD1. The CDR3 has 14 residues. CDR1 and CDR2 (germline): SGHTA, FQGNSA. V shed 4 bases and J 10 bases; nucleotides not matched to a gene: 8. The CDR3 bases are TGTGCCAGCAGCTCATACCAACAGGGGGGAAAACTGTTTTTT. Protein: CASSSYQQGGKLFF. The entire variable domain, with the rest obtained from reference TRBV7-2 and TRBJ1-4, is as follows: GAGVSQSPSNKVTEKGKDVELRCDPISGHTALYWYRQSLGQGLEFLIYFQGNSAPDKSGLPSDRFSAERTGGSVSTLTIQRTQQEDSAVYLCASSSYQQGGKLFFGSGTQLSVL.

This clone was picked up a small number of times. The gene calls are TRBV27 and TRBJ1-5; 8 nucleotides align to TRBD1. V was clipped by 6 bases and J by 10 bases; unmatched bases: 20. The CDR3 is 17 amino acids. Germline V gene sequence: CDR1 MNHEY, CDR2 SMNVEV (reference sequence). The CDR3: CASSLTGAPLGRGPQHF. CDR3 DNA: TGTGCCAGCAGCTTGACAGGGGCCCCCCTCGGAAGGGGACCCCAGCATTTT.

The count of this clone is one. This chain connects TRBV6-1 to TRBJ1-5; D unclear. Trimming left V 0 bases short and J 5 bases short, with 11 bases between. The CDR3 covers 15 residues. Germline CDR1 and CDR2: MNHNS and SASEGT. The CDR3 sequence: CASSEARRADQPQHF. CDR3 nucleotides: TGTGCCAGCAGTGAAGCTAGGAGGGCGGATCAGCCCCAGCATTTT.

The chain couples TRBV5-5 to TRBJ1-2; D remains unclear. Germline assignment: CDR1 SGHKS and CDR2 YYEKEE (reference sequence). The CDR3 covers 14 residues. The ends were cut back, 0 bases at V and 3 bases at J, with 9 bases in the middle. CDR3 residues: CASSLEARDYGYTF. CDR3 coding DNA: TGTGCCAGCAGCTTGGAAGCCCGGGACTATGGCTACACCTTC.

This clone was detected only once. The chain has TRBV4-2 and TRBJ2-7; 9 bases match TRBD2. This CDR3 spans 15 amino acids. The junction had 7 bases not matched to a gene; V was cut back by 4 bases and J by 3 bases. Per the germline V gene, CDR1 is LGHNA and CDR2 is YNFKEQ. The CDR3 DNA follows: TGTGCCAGCAGCCCCCAAGGCGGGGGGGTCTACGAGCAGTACTTC. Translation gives CASSPQGGGVYEQYF.

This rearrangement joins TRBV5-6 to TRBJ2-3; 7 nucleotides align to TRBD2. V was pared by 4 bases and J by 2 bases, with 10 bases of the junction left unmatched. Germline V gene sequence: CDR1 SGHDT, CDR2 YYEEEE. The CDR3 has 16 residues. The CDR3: CASSVSTGTTTDTQYF. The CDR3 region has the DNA TGTGCCAGCAGCGTTAGCACCGGGACTACCACAGATACGCAGTATTTT.

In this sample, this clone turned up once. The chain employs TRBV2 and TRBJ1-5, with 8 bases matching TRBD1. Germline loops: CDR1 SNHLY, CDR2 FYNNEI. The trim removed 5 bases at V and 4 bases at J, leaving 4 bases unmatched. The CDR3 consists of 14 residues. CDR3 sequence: CASSRTGFNQPQHF. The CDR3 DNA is TGTGCCAGCAGTAGGACAGGGTTTAATCAGCCCCAGCATTTT.

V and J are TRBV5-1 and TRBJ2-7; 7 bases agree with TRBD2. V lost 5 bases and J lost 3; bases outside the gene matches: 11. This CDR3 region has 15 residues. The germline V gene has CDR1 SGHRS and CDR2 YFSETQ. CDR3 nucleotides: TGCGCCAGCAGTCTTATTAGCGGGCCTAACTACGAGCAGTACTTC. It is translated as CASSLISGPNYEQYF.

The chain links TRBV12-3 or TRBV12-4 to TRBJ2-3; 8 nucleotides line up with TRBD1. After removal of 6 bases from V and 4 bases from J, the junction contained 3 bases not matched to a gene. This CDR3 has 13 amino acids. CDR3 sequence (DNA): TGTGCCAGCAGCCAGGGGGCTGCAGATACGCAGTATTTT. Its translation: CASSQGAADTQYF.

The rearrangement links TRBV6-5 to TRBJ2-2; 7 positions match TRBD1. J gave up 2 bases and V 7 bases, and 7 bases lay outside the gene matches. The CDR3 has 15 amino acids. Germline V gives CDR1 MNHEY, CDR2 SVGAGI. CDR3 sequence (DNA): TGTGCCAGCACCGAGAGGGACAGAAACACCGGGGAGCTGTTTTTT. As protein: CASTERDRNTGELFF.

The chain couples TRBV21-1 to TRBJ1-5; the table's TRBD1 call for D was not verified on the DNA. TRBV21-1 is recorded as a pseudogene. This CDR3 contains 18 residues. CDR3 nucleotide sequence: TGTGCCAGCAGCAAAGGGGCAGAAGGACAGGTTGAAAATCAGCCCCAGCATTTT. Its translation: CASSKGAEGQVENQPQHF.

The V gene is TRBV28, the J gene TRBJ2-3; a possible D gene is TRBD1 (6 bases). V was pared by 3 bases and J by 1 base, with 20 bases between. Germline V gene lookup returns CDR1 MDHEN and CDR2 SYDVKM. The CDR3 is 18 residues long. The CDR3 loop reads CASSFSDGWGRGTDTQYF. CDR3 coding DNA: TGTGCCAGCAGTTTTTCCGATGGGTGGGGGCGCGGCACAGATACGCAGTATTTT.

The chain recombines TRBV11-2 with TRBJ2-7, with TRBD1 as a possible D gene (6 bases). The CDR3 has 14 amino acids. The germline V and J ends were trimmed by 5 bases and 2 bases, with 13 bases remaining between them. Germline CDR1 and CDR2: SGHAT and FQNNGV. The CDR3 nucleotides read TGTGCCAGCAGCCGTTTACAGGGCCCCTACGAGCAGTACTTC. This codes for CASSRLQGPYEQYF.

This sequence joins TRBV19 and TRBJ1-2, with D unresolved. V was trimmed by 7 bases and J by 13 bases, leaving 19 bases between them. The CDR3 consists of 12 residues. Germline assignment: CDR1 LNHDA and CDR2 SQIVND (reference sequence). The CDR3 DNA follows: TGTGCCAGTATGAGGGCAGGCGGCTCGTGCACCTTC. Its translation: CASMRAGGSCTF. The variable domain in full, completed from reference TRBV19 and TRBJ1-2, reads DGGITQSPKYLFRKEGQNVTLSCEQNLNHDAMYWYRQDPGQGLRLIYYSQIVNDFQKGDIAEGYSVSREKKESFPLTVTSAQKNPTAFYLCASMRAGGSCTFGSGTRLTVV.

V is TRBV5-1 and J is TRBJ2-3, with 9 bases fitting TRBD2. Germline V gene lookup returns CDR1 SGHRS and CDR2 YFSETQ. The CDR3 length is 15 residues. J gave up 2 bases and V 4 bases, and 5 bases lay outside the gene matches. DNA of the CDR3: TGCGCCAGCAGCCTTACTAGCGGGTACACAGATACGCAGTATTTT. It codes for CASSLTSGYTDTQYF.

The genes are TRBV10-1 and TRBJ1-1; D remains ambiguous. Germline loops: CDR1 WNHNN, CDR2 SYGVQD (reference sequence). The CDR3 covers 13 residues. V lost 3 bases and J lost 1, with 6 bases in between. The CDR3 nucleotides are TGCGCCAGCAGTGAATTCCGGAACACTGAAGCTTTCTTT. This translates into CASSEFRNTEAFF.

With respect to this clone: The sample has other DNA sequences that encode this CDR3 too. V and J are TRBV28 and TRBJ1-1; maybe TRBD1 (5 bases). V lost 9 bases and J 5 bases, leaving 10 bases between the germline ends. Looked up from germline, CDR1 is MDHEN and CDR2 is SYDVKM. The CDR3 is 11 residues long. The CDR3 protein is CASSRGTEAFF. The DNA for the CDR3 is TGTGCCAGTAGTAGGGGAACTGAAGCTTTCTTT.

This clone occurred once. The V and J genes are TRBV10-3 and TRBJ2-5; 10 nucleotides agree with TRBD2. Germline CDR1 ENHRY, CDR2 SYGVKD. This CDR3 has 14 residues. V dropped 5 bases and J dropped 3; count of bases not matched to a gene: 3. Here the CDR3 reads CAISPSGGEETQYF. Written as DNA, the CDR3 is TGTGCCATCAGTCCTAGCGGGGGTGAAGAGACCCAGTACTTC.